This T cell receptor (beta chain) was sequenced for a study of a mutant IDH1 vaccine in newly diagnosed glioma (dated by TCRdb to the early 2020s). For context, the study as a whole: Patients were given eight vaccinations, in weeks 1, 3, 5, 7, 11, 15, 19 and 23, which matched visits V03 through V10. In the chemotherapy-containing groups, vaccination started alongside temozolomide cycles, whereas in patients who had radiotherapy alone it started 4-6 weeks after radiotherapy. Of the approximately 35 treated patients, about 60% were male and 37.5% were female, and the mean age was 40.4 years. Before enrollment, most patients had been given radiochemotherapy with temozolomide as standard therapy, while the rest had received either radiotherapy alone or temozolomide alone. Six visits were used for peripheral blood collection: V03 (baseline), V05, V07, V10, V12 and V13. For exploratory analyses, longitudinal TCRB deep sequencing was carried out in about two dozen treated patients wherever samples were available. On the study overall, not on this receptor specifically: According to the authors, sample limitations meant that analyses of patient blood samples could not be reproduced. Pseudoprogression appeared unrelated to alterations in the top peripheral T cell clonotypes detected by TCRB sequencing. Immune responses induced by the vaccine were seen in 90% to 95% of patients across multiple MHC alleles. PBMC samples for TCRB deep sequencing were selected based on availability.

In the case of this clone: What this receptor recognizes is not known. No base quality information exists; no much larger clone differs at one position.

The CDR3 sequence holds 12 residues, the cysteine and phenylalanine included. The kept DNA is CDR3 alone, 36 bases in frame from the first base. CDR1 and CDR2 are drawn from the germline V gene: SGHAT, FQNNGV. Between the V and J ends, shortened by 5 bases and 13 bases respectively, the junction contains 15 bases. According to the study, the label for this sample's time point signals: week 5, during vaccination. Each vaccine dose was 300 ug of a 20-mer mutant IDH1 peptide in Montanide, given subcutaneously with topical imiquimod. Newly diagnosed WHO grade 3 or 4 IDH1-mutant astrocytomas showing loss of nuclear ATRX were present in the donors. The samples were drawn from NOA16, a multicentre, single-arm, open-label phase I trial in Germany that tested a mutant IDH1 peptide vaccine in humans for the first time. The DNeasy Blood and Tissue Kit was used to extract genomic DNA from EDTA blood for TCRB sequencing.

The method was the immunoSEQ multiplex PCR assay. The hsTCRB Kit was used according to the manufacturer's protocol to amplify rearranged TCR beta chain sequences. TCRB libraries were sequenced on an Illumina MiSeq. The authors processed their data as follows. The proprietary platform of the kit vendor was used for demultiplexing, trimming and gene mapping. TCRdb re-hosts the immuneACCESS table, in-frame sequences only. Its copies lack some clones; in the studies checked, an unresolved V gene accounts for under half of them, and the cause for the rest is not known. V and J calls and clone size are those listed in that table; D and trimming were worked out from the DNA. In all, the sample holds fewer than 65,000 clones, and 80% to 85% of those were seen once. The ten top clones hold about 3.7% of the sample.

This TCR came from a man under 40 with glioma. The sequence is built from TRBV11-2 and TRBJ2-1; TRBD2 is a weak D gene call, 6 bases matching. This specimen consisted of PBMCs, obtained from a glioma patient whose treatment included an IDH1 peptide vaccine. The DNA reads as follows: TGTGCCAGCAGCCCCCAACCGGGAGATCAGTTCTTC. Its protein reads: CASSPQPGDQFF.